This T cell receptor beta chain was sequenced during a study of CD8+ T cells in alopecia areata. Regarding treatment: oral pan-JAK inhibitor, 5-10 mg twice daily. In this sample, this clone turned up a few times. Following extraction, RNA underwent reverse transcription to cDNA, which served as the sequencing template. Libraries were prepared by immunoSEQ multiplex PCR; TCRdb keeps only in-frame clonotypes and omits some of them. This sample has 95,000 to 100,000 clones, with roughly 60% found just once. Germline CDR1 SQVTM, CDR2 ANQGSEA. V shed 7 bases and J 6 bases; nucleotides not matched to a gene: 13. The CDR3 has 14 residues.

The sample consisted of CD8+ T cells sorted from blood, taken between weeks 55 and 65, from a patient treated with tofacitinib. The sequence derives from a human donor with alopecia areata. This rearrangement joins TRBV29-1 to TRBJ1-2, with TRBD1 identical over 8 bases. The CDR3 sequence is CSGIAGGGGDGYTF. CDR3 coding DNA: TGCAGCGGAATAGCAGGGGGCGGTGGGGATGGCTACACCTTC. The full variable domain, in which reference TRBV29-1 and TRBJ1-2 provide the parts outside the CDR3, is SAVISQKPSRDICQRGTSLTIQCQVDSQVTMMFWYRQQPGQSLTLIATANQGSEATYESGFVIDKFPISRPNLTFSTLTVSNMSPEDSSIYLCSGIAGGGGDGYTFGSGTRLTVV.